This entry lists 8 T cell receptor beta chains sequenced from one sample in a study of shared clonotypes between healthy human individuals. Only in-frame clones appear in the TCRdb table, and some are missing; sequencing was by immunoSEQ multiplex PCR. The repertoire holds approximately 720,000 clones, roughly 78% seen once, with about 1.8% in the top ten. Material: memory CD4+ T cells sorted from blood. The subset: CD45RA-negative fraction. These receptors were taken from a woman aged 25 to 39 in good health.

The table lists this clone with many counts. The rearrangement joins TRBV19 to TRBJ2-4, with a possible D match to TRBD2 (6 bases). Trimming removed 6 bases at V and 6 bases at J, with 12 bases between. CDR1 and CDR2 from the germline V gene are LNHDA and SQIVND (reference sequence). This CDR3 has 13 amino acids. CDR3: CASRGAGTNIQYF. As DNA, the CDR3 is TGTGCCAGTAGGGGCGCGGGGACAAACATTCAGTACTTC.

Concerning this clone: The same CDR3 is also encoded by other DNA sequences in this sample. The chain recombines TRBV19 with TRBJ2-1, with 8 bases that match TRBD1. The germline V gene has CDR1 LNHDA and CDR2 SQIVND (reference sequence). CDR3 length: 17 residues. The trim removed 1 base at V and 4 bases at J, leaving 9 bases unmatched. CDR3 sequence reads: CASSIASGTGGYNEQFF. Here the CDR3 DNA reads TGTGCCAGTAGTATAGCGTCCGGGACAGGCGGTTACAATGAGCAGTTCTTC. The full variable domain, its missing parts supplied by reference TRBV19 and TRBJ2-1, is DGGITQSPKYLFRKEGQNVTLSCEQNLNHDAMYWYRQDPGQGLRLIYYSQIVNDFQKGDIAEGYSVSREKKESFPLTVTSAQKNPTAFYLCASSIASGTGGYNEQFFGPGTRLTVL.

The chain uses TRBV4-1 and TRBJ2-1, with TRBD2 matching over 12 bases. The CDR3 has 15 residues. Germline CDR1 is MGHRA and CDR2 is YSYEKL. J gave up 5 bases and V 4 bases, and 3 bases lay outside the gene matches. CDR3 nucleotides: TGCGCCAGCAGCCTCCGACTAGCGGGAGACAATGAGCAGTTCTTC. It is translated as CASSLRLAGDNEQFF.

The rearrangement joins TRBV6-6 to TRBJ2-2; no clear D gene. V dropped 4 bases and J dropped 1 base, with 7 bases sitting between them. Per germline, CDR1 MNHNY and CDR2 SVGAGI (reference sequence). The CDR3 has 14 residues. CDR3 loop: CASSSRWNTGELFF. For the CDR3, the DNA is TGTGCCAGCAGTTCCCGATGGAACACCGGGGAGCTGTTTTTT.

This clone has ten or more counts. DNA of the CDR3: TGTGCCAGCAGCTTGGGACTAGAGGGGACCCAGTACTTC. It is translated as CASSLGLEGTQYF. The gene calls are TRBV9 and TRBJ2-5; 8 bases agree with TRBD2. Germline CDR1 reads SGDLS; CDR2 reads YYNGEE. The CDR3 loop spans 13 amino acids. J was trimmed by 7 bases and V by 4 bases; bases with no gene match: 6. Drawing the rest from reference TRBV9 and TRBJ2-5, the complete variable domain is DSGVTQTPKHLITATGQRVTLRCSPRSGDLSVYWYQQSLDQGLQFLIQYYNGEERAKGNILERFSAQQFPDLHSELNLSSLELGDSALYFCASSLGLEGTQYFGPGTRLLVL.

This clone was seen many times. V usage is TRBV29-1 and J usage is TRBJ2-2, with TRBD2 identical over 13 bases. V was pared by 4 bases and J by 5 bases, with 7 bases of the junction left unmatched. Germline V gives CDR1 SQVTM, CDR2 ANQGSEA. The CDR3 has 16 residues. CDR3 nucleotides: TGCAGCGTTGCAGGACTAGCGGGAGTAATTACCGGGGAGCTGTTTTTT. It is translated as CSVAGLAGVITGELFF.

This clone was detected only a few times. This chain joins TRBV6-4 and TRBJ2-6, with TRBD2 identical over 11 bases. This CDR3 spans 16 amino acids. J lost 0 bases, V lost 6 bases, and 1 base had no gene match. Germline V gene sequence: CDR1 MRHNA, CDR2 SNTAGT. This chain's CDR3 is CASSGTSGSGANVLTF. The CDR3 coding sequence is TGTGCCAGCAGCGGGACTAGCGGCTCTGGGGCCAACGTCCTGACTTTC.

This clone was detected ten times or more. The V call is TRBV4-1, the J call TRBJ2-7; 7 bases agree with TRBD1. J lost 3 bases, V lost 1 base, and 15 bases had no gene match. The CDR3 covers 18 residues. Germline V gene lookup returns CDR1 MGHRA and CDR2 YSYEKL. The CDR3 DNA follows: TGCGCCAGCAGCCAAGTAATACTAAGACAGGGCTCTCTCTACGAGCAGTACTTC. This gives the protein CASSQVILRQGSLYEQYF.